One T cell receptor (beta chain) is described in this entry. The entry originates in a study of blood T cell repertoires in COVID-19. Study overall: Samples came from the United States, Italy and Spain, spanning acute and convalescent COVID-19. In each case, the material was cDNA or gDNA derived from T cells, B-cell-depleted T cells, or PBMCs.

Measured with immunoSEQ multiplex PCR; TCRdb has only the in-frame clones, and not every one. Seen here are some 100,000 clones, about 90% observed once, and the top ten hold less than 8.5%. The CDR3 spans 14 residues. The V gene lost 4 bases and the J gene lost 4 bases, with 12 bases spanning the gap. CDR1 and CDR2 (germline): SEHNR, FQNEAQ (reference sequence). The chain couples TRBV7-9 to TRBJ2-3; a possible D gene is TRBD1 (5 bases). The receptor was isolated from a man between 25 and 39 years old in a cohort sampled during active COVID-19. The specimen was peripheral blood. The CDR3 region has the DNA TGTGCCAGCAGCTGGGGCCCGGCCGCAGATACGCAGTATTTT. Translation: CASSWGPAADTQYF.